This TCR beta chain was recorded in a study of early T cells in non-severe SARS-CoV-2 infection. This clonotype was counted many times. One entry per CDR3 protein, called by TCRdb with MiXCR from the 5' RACE reads. The sample lists around 47,000 distinct CDR3 sequences; 9.5% to 12% were seen once. The V gene lost 11 bases and the J gene lost 14 bases, with 17 bases spanning the gap. The CDR3 contains 10 residues. The receptor comes from an adult who was a healthcare worker with PCR-confirmed SARS-CoV-2 infection or an uninfected control (not recorded which). This chain links TRBV23-1 with TRBJ2-3; D gene ambiguous. TRBV23-1 is known as an ORF, though its function is uncertain. Sample: whole blood. The CDR3 DNA reads as TGCGCCTATCCCAGGACCTCCCTGTATTTT. It encodes CAYPRTSLYF.